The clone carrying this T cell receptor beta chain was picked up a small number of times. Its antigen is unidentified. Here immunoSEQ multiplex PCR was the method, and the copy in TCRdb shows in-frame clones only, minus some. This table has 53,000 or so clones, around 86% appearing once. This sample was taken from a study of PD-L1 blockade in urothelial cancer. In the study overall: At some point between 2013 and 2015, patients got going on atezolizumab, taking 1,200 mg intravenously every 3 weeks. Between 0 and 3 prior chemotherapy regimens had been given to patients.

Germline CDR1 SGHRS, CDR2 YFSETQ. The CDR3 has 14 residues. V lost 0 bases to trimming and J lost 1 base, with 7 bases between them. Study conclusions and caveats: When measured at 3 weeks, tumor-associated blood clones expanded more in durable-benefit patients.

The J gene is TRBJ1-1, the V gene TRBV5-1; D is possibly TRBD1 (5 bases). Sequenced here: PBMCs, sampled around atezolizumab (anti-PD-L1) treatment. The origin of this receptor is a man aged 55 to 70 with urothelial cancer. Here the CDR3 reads CASSLEGQNTEAFF. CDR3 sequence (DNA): TGCGCCAGCAGCTTGGAAGGACAGAACACTGAAGCTTTCTTT.